Here is one T cell receptor (beta chain) with its context. What it recognizes is unknown. This entry belongs to a study of CD8 T cells in Susac syndrome. From germline, CDR1 is MNHNY and CDR2 SVGAGI (reference sequence). Trimming at V came to 6 bases and at J to 4 bases, leaving 8 bases not matched to a gene. The CDR3 sequence is 14 residues long. CD8+ and CD4+ T cells from blood underwent TCR beta sequencing. Study-wide results and caveats: Individuals included in the TCR sequencing and HLA analysis were acknowledged by the study to be relatively few in number.

With random hexamers, roughly 0.45 to 1 ug RNA was reverse transcribed. With immunoSEQ multiplex PCR, TCR beta CDR3 was amplified across 54 Vbeta and 13 Jbeta. TCRdb reprocessed the immunoSEQ multiplex PCR reads with MiXCR, giving one entry per CDR3 protein. The table lists 210,000 or so distinct CDR3 sequences, 92% of them singletons. The TCR originated in a human donor with multiple sclerosis. The chain is built from TRBV6-6 and TRBJ1-2; 7 bases map to TRBD1. Specimen: CD8+ T cells from PBMCs. The CDR3 loop is CASSPGGMAYGYTF. The CDR3 DNA follows: TGTGCCAGCAGCCCAGGGGGAATGGCCTATGGCTACACCTTC.